The entry that follows covers one T cell receptor (beta chain) sequence. Its specific antigen is unknown. No base qualities exist here, and no much larger clone lies one base off it. This entry is derived from a study of shared clonotypes between healthy human individuals (dated by TCRdb to about 2020). In terms of the full investigation: Three men and two women, aged 18 to 49 years, made up the cohort. To increase sequencing depth and limit assay-specific biases, different laboratories used diverse techniques to prepare libraries and sequence TCR repertoires. For each donor, CD4 naive and CD4 memory were each run on three plates, CD8 naive on two plates, and CD8 memory on one plate. To estimate repertoire size and how much clonotypes are shared between individuals, the study performed deep sequencing of blood TCR repertoires from 4 to 6 healthy adults. Between about 0.85 and 10 billion PBMCs per donor were obtained by leukapheresis.

CD8 naive samples consisted of CD45RO-negative cells that were positively selected for CCR7, yielding a CD45RA+CCR7+ population without TemRA cells. The donors were healthy, HIV-negative adults who had no recently reported acute infections or vaccinations. Only Caucasian adults living in Nashville, Tennessee, USA were represented among the donors. Blood was obtained by leukapheresis, after which PBMCs were separated by Ficoll-Histopaque density gradient centrifugation and cryopreserved in liquid nitrogen vapor phase. Purity and quantity of every magnetically sorted T cell population were checked by analytical flow cytometry. Genomic DNA was isolated from each sorted fraction and quantified by UV absorbance on a Nanodrop 2000c. There are 16 amino acids in the CDR3, from cysteine to phenylalanine inclusive. Only the CDR3 part of the read is kept: 48 bases, read in frame from the first base. For CDR1 and CDR2, the germline V gene (reference sequence) lists SEHNR and FQNEAQ. Compared with germline, V lacks 5 bases and J lacks 2 bases; bases without a gene match: 11.

Using the deep immunoSEQ assay, multiplex PCR amplified TCR CDR3 regions from genomic DNA. Genomic DNA extracted from each cell subset was distributed evenly over all wells of several immunoSEQ 96-well plates, and each plate served as one replicate. For sorted subsets, each replicate PCR was loaded with approximately 190 ng genomic DNA, equivalent to about 33,000 T cell genomes. The purified libraries were quantified using a Qubit 3.0 fluorometer, sized with a Bioanalyzer 2100, and then quantified again using the KAPA Library Quantification kit. Every immunoSEQ 96-well plate was sequenced on a separate single-read 150-cycle Illumina NextSeq 550 flow cell. The authors' analysis ran thus. Because the immunoSEQ output included only junctional sequences and no quality scores, the filtering could not be the same as the filtering used for full-length reads. To assign V/J genes and CDR3, sequences were annotated against IMGT germline references using PyIR, a Python wrapper for IgBLAST v1.9. Reads with weak V/J assignments (E-value above 1e-6), missing CDR3, stop codons, out-of-frame junctions, or ambiguous translated residues were removed. V3J clonotypes were defined as sequences sharing the same inferred V gene, J gene, and CDR3 amino acid sequence. To compute the percentage overlap between repertoires, the number of shared unique clonotypes was divided by the size of the smaller repertoire. RTK rarefaction, the Chao1 estimator, and Recon v2.1 estimates of unobserved clonotypes were used to assess repertoire richness. For all TCRbeta clonotypes obtained by the gDNA method from a few donors, generation probabilities were computed with OLGA. TCRdb holds this immuneACCESS table with in-frame rearrangements only. Some clones are missing; in checked studies, unresolved V genes explain under half, and the rest has no known cause. That table is the source of V, J and clone size, and D and trimming were worked out from the DNA. The sample table shows about 2.2 million clones, and 85% to 95% are seen once. The ten biggest clones cover about 1.8% of the sample.

General findings and caveats noted by the study authors: Based on pairwise subsampling, the degree of clonotype sharing among donors was expected to be affected by sequencing depth. Compared with non-shared clonotypes, clonotypes shared by all four sorted-subset donors had higher generation probabilities. Incomplete sequencing was indicated by rarefaction of sorted-subset datasets, despite the large sequencing depth. Because the study included a small number of donors, the genetic and exposure-history diversity represented was limited. Sampling was restricted to blood, and TCR repertoires in tissue are likely to differ from TCR repertoires in blood. Approximately 5% of naive CD4, 3% to 4% of naive CD8, 2.3% of memory CD4, and about 0.4% of memory CD8 clonotypes were shared across a few donors. Larger estimated clonotype richness was generally found for naive subsets than for memory subsets.

The sequence derives from a young man in good health. Some clones in this sample may be carry-over from other donors' samples. The chain uses TRBV7-9 and TRBJ2-7; TRBD1 fits 8 bases in the junction. Sequencing was done on a sample of naive CD8+ T cells from PBMCs. The cell subset or site label on this specimen signifies: CD45RA+CCR7+. For the CDR3, the sequence is CASSHGLDRAPYEQYF. The DNA sequence reads TGTGCCAGCAGCCATGGGTTGGACAGGGCACCCTACGAGCAGTACTTC.